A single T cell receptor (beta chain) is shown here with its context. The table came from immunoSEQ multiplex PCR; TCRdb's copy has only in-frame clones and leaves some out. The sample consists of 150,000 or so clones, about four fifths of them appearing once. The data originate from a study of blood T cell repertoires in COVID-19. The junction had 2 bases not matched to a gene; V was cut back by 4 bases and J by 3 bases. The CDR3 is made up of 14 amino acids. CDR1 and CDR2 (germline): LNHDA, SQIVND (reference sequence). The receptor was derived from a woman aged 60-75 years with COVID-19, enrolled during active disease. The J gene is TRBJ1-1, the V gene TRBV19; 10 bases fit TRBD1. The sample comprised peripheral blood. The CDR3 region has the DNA TGTGCCAGTAGTACGGGGACAGGGGACACTGAAGCTTTCTTT. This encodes CASSTGTGDTEAFF.